This T cell receptor beta chain was sequenced for a study of cytomegalovirus exposure and HLA in healthy donors. Study information: An early data release held tens of millions of unique TCRs from HLA-typed donors.

The PCR made use of 60 Vbeta and 13 Jbeta primers. Sequencing was performed with immunoSEQ multiplex PCR; in TCRdb, only in-frame clones are kept and a portion is missing. The sample records more than 150,000 clones, 70% to 80% being singletons. The CDR3 is 15 amino acids. Germline lookup yields CDR1 SGHRS and CDR2 YFSETQ. Unmatched junction bases numbered 4, after V lost 3 bases and J lost 0 bases. With respect to this clone: The antigen is not known.

Study-wide points: Whilst most TCR sequences proved rare, a subset of public TCRs occurred across many donors.

The rearrangement uses TRBV5-1 and TRBJ2-5; 8 bases match TRBD2. The sequencing sample was made of PBMCs. This clonotype was sampled from a man aged 18 to 29 in good health and CMV-seronegative. CDR3 in DNA: TGCGCCAGCAGCTCCGGGACTAGAGACCAAGAGACCCAGTACTTC. Translating it yields CASSSGTRDQETQYF.